Following are 16 T cell receptor beta chains from one sample sequenced in a study of T cells after yellow fever vaccination. Via MiXCR, TCRdb re-called the 5' RACE reads, giving one row per CDR3 protein. Of 300,000 to 400,000 distinct CDR3 sequences in the sample, approximately 13% were seen once. The sample consisted of CD4+ T cells sorted from PBMCs, taken 15 days after the yellow fever booster vaccination. Every receptor here comes from a man aged 18 to 29 who received the YFV17D yellow fever vaccine.

V and J are TRBV12-3 or TRBV12-4 and TRBJ2-7; 8 bases match TRBD2. This CDR3 contains 16 residues. V lost 6 bases and J lost 1; bases outside the gene matches: 11. In DNA, the CDR3 is TGTGCCAGCAGAACTCTGGGCGGGGGGAGATCCTACGAGCAGTACTTC. Its protein is CASRTLGGGRSYEQYF.

The chain uses TRBV5-1 and TRBJ2-4, with D perhaps TRBD1 (8 bases). Looked up from germline, CDR1 is SGHRS and CDR2 is YFSETQ. The V end lost 4 bases, the J end lost 15 bases, and 23 bases lay between the germline ends. This CDR3 is 14 amino acids long. The CDR3, as DNA: TGCGCCAGCAGCCAGGGGGCGGGGGCCAACCGAAGGTACTTC. Translated: CASSQGAGANRRYF. The full variable domain, with the rest looked up from reference TRBV5-1 and TRBJ2-4, is KAGVTQTPRYLIKTRGQQVTLSCSPISGHRSVSWYQQTPGQGLQFLFEYFSETQRNKGNFPGRFSGRQFSNSRSEMNVSTLELGDSALYLCASSQGAGANRRYFGAGTRLSVL.

This clonotype was picked up a small number of times. The J gene is TRBJ2-7, the V gene TRBV4-3, with 10 positions matching TRBD2. In germline, CDR1 is LGHNA, CDR2 YSLEER. The CDR3 covers 15 residues. Trimming cost V 1 base and J 3 bases; bases outside gene matches: 3. The CDR3 is CASSQGASGGYEQYF. In nucleotides, the CDR3 is TGCGCCAGCAGCCAAGGGGCTAGCGGGGGCTACGAGCAGTACTTC.

At least ten counts were recorded for this clonotype. The chain joins TRBV12-3 or TRBV12-4 to TRBJ1-3; no definite D call. CDR3 length: 16 residues. V dropped 1 base and J dropped 0 bases, with 10 bases sitting between them. The chain's CDR3 is CASSLVGRSSGNTIYF. For the CDR3, the DNA is TGTGCCAGCAGTTTAGTAGGGCGCAGCTCTGGAAACACCATATATTTT.

This clonotype was counted only a few times. V and J are TRBV7-2 and TRBJ1-6, with 8 positions matching TRBD1. The CDR3 is 15 amino acids. After removal of 5 bases from V and 7 bases from J, the junction contained 7 bases not matched to a gene. CDR1 is SGHTA and CDR2 is FQGNSA in the germline V gene. The CDR3 sequence: CASSGSGQANSPLHF. The CDR3 bases are TGTGCCAGCAGCGGTTCGGGACAGGCGAATTCACCCCTCCACTTT.

Only a few counts were recorded for this clonotype. The chain employs TRBV4-3 and TRBJ1-5; 9 bases are a match to TRBD1. Germline V gene lookup returns CDR1 LGHNA and CDR2 YSLEER. The CDR3 runs to 15 residues. Unmatched junction bases numbered 5, after V lost 3 bases and J lost 5 bases. Here the CDR3 DNA reads TGCGCCAGCAGCCACGAGAGACAGGGGGATCAGCCCCAGCATTTT. Its protein product is CASSHERQGDQPQHF.

The chain carries TRBV28 and TRBJ1-2; D gene unclear. The length of the CDR3 is 14 residues. The V and J ends lost 3 bases and 3 bases respectively, with 11 bases between them. Germline V gene lookup returns CDR1 MDHEN and CDR2 SYDVKM. The DNA for the CDR3 is TGTGCCAGCAGTTTCGGCGGAAATGACTATGGCTACACCTTC. Protein product: CASSFGGNDYGYTF.

The V gene is TRBV6-5, the J gene TRBJ2-5, with 12 bases identical to TRBD2. CDR3 size: 15 residues. Germline-derived CDR1 and CDR2 are MNHEY and SVGAGI. Trimming took 6 bases from V and 5 from J; bases not matched to a gene: 7. CDR3 amino acids: CASSQGTSGLETQYF. In DNA form, the CDR3 reads TGTGCCAGCAGCCAGGGGACTAGCGGGTTGGAGACCCAGTACTTC.

This clonotype was observed a handful of times. CDR3 in amino acids: CATSDRGEETQYF. The CDR3 coding sequence is TGTGCCACCAGTGATCGGGGAGAAGAGACCCAGTACTTC. J is TRBJ2-5 and V is TRBV24-1; possible D gene TRBD2, 5 bases. Germline CDR1 KGHDR, CDR2 SFDVKD. Trimming took off 3 bases at V and 3 bases at J, with 7 bases between the two ends. The CDR3 has 13 residues.

This chain connects TRBV20-1 to TRBJ2-2; 7 bases are shared with TRBD1. The CDR3 is 14 residues long. Trimming removed 6 bases from V and 0 bases from J; junction bases left unmatched: 4. CDR1 is DFQATT and CDR2 is SNEGSKA in the germline V gene (reference sequence). For the CDR3, the DNA is TGCAGTGCAGCCGACAGGGCGAACACCGGGGAGCTGTTTTTT. Its protein product is CSAADRANTGELFF.

The gene calls are TRBV7-9 and TRBJ2-4; TRBD2 matches 9 bases. Germline V gene data show CDR1 as SEHNR and CDR2 as FQNEAQ (reference sequence). This CDR3 is 18 amino acids long. The V segment lost 1 base and the J segment 0 bases; nucleotides outside the gene matches: 7. DNA for the CDR3: TGTGCCAGCAGCTTAGATGCGGGGGGGAGCCTAGCCAAAAACATTCAGTACTTC. This translates into CASSLDAGGSLAKNIQYF.

There are a few counts of this clonotype. J is TRBJ2-6 and V is TRBV14; D remains unclear. The length of the CDR3 is 14 residues. V shed 3 bases and J shed 4 bases, with 7 bases lying between them. Germline loops: CDR1 SGHDN, CDR2 FVKESK. The CDR3 loop is CASSQGLGANVLTF. The DNA for the CDR3 is TGTGCCAGCAGCCAGGGTCTCGGGGCCAACGTCCTGACTTTC.

This clonotype was counted only a few times. This chain joins TRBV7-2 and TRBJ1-5; D gene unclear. Trimming took 5 bases from V and 3 from J, leaving 14 bases between them. Germline CDR1 is SGHTA and CDR2 is FQGNSA. The CDR3 contains 15 residues. CDR3 amino acids: CASSPRNPNNQPQHF. CDR3 DNA: TGTGCCAGCAGCCCCCGGAACCCGAACAATCAGCCCCAGCATTTT.

This clonotype was seen at least ten times. The V and J genes are TRBV20-1 and TRBJ1-2; D perhaps matches TRBD1 (6 bases). This CDR3 region has 11 residues. Trimming pared 7 bases from V and 8 bases from J, leaving 14 bases between. The V gene's germline CDR1 is DFQATT and CDR2 SNEGSKA (reference sequence). The CDR3 loop reads CSVTGLSGYTF. CDR3 nucleotide sequence: TGCAGTGTAACAGGGCTGTCGGGCTACACCTTC.

In this sample, this clonotype turned up a few times. The chain is built from TRBV27 and TRBJ2-5, with TRBD2 matching 10 bases. This CDR3 is 15 amino acids long. Germline CDR1 MNHEY, CDR2 SMNVEV (reference sequence). V shed 4 bases, J shed 3 bases, and the junction held 5 bases outside the gene matches. The CDR3 loop reads CASSSELAGKETQYF. CDR3 in DNA: TGTGCCAGCAGTTCGGAACTAGCGGGGAAAGAGACCCAGTACTTC.

This clonotype was counted a few times. The chain recombines TRBV11-1 with TRBJ2-5, with D perhaps being TRBD1 or TRBD2 (5 bases each). The V gene's germline CDR1 is SGHAT and CDR2 FQDESV (reference sequence). The CDR3 has 16 amino acids. The V gene lost 6 bases and the J gene lost 5 bases, with 22 bases spanning the gap. The CDR3 DNA reads as TGTGCCAGCAGTCCACATGGGACCACCCAACCGGAGACCCAGTACTTC. Amino acids: CASSPHGTTQPETQYF.